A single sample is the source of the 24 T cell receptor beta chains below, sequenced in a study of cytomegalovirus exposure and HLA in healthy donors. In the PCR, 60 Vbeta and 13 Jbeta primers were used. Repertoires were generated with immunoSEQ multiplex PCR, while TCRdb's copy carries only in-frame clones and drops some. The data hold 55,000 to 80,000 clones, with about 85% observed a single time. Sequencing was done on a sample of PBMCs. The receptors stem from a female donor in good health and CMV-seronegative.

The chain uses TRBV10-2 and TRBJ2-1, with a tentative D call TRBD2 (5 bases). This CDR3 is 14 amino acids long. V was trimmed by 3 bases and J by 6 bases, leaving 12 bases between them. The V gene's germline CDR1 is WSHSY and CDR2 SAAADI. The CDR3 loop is CASSDLGGRNEQFF. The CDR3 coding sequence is TGCGCCAGCAGTGATTTGGGCGGGCGCAATGAGCAGTTCTTC.

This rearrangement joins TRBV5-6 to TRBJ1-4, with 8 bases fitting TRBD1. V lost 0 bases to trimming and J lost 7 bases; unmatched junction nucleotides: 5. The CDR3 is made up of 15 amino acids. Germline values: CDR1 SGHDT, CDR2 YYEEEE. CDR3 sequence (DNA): TGTGCCAGCAGCTTGGGTGGGACAGGTGCTGAAAAACTGTTTTTT. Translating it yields CASSLGGTGAEKLFF.

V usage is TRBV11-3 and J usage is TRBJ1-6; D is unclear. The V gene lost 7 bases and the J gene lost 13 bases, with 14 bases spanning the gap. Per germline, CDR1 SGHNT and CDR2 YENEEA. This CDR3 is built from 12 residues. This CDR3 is CASTLPPIPLHF. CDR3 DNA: TGTGCCAGCACCCTACCCCCCATTCCCCTCCACTTT.

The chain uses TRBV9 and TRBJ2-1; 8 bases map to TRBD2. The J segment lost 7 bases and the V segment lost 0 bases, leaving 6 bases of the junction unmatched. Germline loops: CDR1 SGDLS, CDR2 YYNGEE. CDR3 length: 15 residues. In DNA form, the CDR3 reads TGTGCCAGCAGCGTAGCGGGGGGGGCTTTTAATGAGCAGTTCTTC. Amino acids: CASSVAGGAFNEQFF.

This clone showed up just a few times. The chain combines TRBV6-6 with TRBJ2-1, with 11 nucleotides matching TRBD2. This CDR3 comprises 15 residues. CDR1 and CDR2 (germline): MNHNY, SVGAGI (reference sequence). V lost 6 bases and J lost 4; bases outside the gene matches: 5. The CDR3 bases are TGTGCCAGCAGCTCCGGACTAGCGGGTTACAATGAGCAGTTCTTC. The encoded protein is CASSSGLAGYNEQFF.

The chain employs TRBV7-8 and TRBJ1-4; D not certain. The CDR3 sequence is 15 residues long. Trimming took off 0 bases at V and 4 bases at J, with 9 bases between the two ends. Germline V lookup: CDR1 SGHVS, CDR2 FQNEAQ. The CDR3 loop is CASSLAVPVNEKLFF. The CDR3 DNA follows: TGTGCCAGCAGCTTAGCGGTGCCAGTTAATGAAAAACTGTTTTTT.

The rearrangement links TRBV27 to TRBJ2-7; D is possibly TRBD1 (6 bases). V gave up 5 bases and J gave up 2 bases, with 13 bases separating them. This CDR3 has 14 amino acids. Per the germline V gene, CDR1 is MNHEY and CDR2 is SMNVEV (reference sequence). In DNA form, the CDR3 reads TGTGCCAGCAGTCCCCCAGGGGTTCCCTACGAGCAGTACTTC. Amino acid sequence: CASSPPGVPYEQYF.

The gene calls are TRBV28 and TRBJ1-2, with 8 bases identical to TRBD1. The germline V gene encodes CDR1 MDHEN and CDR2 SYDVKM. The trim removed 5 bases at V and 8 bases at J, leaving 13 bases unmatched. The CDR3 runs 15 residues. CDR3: CASSPWGQGAGGYTF. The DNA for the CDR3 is TGTGCCAGCAGTCCCTGGGGGCAGGGGGCGGGGGGCTACACCTTC.

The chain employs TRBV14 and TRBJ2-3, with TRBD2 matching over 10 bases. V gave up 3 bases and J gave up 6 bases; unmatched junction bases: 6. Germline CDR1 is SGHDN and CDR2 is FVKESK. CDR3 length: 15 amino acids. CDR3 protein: CASSHGLAGADTQYF. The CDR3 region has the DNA TGTGCCAGCAGCCATGGGCTAGCGGGGGCTGATACGCAGTATTTT.

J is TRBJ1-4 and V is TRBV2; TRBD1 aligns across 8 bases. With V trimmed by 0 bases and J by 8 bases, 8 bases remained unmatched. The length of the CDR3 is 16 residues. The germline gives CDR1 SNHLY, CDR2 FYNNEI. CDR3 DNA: TGTGCCAGCAGTGAAGCGCAGCAGGGGGCCCGGGAAAAACTGTTTTTT. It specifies CASSEAQQGAREKLFF. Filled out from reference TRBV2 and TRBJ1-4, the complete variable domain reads EPEVTQTPSHQVTQMGQEVILRCVPISNHLYFYWYRQILGQKVEFLVSFYNNEISEKSEIFDDQFSVERPDGSNFTLKIRSTKLEDSAMYFCASSEAQQGAREKLFFGSGTQLSVL.

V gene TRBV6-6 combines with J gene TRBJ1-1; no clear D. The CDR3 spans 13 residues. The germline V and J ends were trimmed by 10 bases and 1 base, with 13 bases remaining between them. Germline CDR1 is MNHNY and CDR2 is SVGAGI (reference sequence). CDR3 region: CAITDSGNTEAFF. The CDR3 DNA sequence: TGTGCCATTACAGATTCCGGGAACACTGAAGCTTTCTTT.

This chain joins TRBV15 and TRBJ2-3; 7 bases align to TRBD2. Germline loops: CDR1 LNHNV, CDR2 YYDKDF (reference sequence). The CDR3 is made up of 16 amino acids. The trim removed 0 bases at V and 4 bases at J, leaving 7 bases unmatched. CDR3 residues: CATSRDPGGGPDTQYF. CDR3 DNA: TGTGCCACCAGCAGAGATCCGGGGGGAGGGCCAGATACGCAGTATTTT.

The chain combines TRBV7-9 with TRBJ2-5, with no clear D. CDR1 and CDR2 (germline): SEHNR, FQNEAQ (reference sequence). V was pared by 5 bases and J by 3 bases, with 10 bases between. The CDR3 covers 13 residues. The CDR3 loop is CASSPLNKETQYF. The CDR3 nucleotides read TGTGCCAGCAGCCCACTCAATAAAGAGACCCAGTACTTC.

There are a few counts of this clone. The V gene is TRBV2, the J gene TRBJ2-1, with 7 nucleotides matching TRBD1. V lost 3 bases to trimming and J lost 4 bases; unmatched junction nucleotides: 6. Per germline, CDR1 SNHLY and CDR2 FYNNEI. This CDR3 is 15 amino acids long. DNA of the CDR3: TGTGCCAGCAGTGATGGGGACAGAGTTTACAATGAGCAGTTCTTC. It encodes CASSDGDRVYNEQFF.

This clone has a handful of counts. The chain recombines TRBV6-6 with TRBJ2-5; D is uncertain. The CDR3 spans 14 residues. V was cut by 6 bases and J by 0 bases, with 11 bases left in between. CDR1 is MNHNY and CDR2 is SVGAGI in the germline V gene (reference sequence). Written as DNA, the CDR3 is TGTGCCAGCAGCCACACCCTCAACCAAGAGACCCAGTACTTC. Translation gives CASSHTLNQETQYF.

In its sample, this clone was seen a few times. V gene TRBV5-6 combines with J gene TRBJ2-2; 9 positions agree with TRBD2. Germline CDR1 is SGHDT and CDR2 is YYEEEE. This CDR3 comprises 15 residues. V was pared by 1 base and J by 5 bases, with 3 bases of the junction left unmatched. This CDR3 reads CASSLTAGGTGELFF. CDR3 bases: TGTGCCAGCAGCTTGACAGCGGGAGGTACCGGGGAGCTGTTTTTT.

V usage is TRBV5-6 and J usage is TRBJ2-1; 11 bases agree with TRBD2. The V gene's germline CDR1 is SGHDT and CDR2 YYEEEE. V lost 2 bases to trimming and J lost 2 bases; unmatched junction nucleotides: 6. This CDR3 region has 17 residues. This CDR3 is CASSLFSGRAPYNEQFF. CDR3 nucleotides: TGTGCCAGCAGCTTATTTAGCGGGAGGGCTCCCTACAATGAGCAGTTCTTC.

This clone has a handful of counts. The CDR3 bases are TGTGCCAGCAGTGATGCCCCTTGGGCGGGGGACAGGTACAATGAGCAGTTCTTC. As protein: CASSDAPWAGDRYNEQFF. V and J are TRBV6-1 and TRBJ2-1; possibly TRBD1 for D (8 bases). The CDR3 covers 18 residues. Germline V gene sequence: CDR1 MNHNS, CDR2 SASEGT. Trimming shortened V by 3 bases and J by 4 bases, and 22 bases separated the two germline ends.

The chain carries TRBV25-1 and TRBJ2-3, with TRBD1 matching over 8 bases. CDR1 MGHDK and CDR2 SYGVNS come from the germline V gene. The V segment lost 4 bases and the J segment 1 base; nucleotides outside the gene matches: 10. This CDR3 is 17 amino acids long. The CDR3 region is CASSAVAGTGGTDTQYF. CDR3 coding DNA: TGTGCCAGCAGTGCAGTCGCCGGGACAGGTGGCACAGATACGCAGTATTTT.

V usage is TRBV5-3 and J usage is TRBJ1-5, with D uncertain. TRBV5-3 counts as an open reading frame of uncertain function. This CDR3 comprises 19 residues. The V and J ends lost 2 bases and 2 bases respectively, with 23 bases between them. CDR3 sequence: CARSLGGRIERHRNQPQHF. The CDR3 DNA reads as TGTGCCAGAAGCTTAGGAGGACGGATCGAGCGGCATCGCAATCAGCCCCAGCATTTT.

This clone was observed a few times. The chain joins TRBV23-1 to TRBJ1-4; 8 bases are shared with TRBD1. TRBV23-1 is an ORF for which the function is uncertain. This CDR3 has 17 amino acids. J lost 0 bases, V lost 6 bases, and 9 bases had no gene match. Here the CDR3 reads CASSSDRGPATNEKLFF. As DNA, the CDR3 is TGCGCCAGCAGCTCCGACAGGGGCCCCGCAACTAATGAAAAACTGTTTTTT.

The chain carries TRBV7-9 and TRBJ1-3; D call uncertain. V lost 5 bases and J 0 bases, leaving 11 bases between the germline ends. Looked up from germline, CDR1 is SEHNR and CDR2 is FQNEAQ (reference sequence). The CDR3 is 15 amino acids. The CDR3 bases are TGTGCCAGCAGCCAAGCCGGTTTCTCTGGAAACACCATATATTTT. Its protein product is CASSQAGFSGNTIYF. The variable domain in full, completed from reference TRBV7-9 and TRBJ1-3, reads DTGVSQNPRHKITKRGQNVTFRCDPISEHNRLYWYRQTLGQGPEFLTYFQNEAQLEKSRLLSDRFSAERPKGSFSTLEIQRTEQGDSAMYLCASSQAGFSGNTIYFGEGSWLTVV.

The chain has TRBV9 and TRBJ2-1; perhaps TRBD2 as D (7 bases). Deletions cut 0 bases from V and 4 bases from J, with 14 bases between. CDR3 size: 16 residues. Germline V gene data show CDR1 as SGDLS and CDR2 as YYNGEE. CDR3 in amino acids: CASSVGGGAGYNEQFF. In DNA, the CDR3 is TGTGCCAGCAGCGTAGGAGGGGGGGCGGGGTACAATGAGCAGTTCTTC.

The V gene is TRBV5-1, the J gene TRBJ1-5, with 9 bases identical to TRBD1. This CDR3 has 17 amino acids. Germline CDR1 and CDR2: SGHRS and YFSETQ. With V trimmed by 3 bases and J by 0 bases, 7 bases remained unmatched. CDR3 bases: TGCGCCAGCAGCTGCCGGGACAGGGTGGATAGCAATCAGCCCCAGCATTTT. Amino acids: CASSCRDRVDSNQPQHF. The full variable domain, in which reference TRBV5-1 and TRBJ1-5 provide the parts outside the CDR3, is KAGVTQTPRYLIKTRGQQVTLSCSPISGHRSVSWYQQTPGQGLQFLFEYFSETQRNKGNFPGRFSGRQFSNSRSEMNVSTLELGDSALYLCASSCRDRVDSNQPQHFGDGTRLSIL.